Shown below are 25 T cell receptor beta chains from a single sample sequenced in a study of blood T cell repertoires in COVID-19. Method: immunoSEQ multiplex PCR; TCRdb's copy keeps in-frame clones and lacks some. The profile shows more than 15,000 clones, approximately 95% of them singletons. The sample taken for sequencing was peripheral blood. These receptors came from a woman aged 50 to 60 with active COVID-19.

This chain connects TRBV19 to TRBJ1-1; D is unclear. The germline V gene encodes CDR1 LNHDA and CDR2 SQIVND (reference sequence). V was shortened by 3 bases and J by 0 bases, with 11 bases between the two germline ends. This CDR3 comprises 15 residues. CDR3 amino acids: CASSIRPQVNTEAFF. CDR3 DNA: TGTGCCAGTAGTATCCGCCCCCAGGTGAACACTGAAGCTTTCTTT.

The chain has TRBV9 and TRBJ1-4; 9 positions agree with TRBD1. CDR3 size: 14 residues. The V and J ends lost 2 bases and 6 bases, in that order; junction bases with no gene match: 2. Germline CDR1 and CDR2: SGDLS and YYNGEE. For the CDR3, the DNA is TGTGCCAGCAGCGTCGGGACAGGGTATGAAAAACTGTTTTTT. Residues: CASSVGTGYEKLFF.

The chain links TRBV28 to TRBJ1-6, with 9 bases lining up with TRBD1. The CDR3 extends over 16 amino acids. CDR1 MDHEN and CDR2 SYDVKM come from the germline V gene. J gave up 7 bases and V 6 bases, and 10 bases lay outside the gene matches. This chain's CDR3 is CASSAGTGLPNSPLHF. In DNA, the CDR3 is TGTGCCAGCAGCGCGGGGACAGGGCTACCGAATTCACCCCTCCACTTT.

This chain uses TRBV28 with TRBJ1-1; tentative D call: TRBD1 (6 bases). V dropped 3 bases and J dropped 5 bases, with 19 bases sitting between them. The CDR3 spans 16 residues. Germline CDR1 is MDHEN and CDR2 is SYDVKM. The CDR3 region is CASSFGVSGARTEAFF. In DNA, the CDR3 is TGTGCCAGCAGTTTCGGGGTATCAGGGGCGCGGACTGAAGCTTTCTTT.

CDR3 sequence: CASSPTGQLSYGYTF. In nucleotides, the CDR3 is TGTGCCAGCTCACCTACGGGACAGCTTTCCTATGGCTACACCTTC. This chain links TRBV18 with TRBJ1-2, with 7 positions matching TRBD1. Germline loops: CDR1 KGHSH, CDR2 LQKENI. Trimming at V came to 3 bases and at J to 4 bases, leaving 8 bases not matched to a gene. The length of the CDR3 is 15 residues. Full variable domain (outside the CDR3, taken from reference TRBV18 and TRBJ1-2): NAGVMQNPRHLVRRRGQEARLRCSPMKGHSHVYWYRQLPEEGLKFMVYLQKENIIDESGMPKERFSAEFPKEGPSILRIQQVVRGDSAAYFCASSPTGQLSYGYTFGSGTRLTVV.

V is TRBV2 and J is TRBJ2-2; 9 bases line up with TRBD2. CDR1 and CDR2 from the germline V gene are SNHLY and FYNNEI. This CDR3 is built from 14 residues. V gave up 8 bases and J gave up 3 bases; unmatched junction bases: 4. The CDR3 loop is CASGLAGYTGELFF. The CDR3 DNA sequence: TGTGCCAGCGGGCTAGCGGGGTACACCGGGGAGCTGTTTTTT.

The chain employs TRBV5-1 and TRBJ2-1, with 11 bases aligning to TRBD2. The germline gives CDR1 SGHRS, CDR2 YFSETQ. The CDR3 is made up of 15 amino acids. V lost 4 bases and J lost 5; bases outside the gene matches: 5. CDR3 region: CASSPGLAEHNEQFF. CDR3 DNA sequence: TGCGCCAGCAGCCCGGGACTAGCGGAACACAATGAGCAGTTCTTC.

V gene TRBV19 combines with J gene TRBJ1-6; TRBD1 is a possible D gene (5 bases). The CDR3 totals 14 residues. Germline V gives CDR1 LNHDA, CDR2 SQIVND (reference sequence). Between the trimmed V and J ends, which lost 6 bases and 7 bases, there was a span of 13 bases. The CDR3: CASRILGPNSPLHF. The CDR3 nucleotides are TGTGCCAGTAGGATTTTGGGGCCCAATTCACCCCTCCACTTT.

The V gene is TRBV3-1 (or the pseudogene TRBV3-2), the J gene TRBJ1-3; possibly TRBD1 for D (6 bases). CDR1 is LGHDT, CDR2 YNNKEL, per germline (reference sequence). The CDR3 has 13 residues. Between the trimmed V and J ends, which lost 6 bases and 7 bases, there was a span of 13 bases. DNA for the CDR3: TGTGCCAGCAGTACAGGGTTGGGGAACACCATATATTTT. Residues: CASSTGLGNTIYF.

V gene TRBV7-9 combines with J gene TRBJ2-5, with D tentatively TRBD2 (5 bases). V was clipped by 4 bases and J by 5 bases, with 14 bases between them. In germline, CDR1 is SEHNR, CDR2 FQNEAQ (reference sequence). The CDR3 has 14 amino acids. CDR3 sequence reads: CASSSSPRGETQYF. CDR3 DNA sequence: TGTGCCAGCAGCTCCTCCCCGCGCGGGGAGACCCAGTACTTC.

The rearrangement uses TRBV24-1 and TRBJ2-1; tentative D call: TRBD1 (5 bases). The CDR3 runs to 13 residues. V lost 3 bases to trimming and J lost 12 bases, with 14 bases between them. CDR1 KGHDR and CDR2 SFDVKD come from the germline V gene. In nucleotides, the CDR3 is TGTGCCACCAGTGATACAACAGGCTGGGCGCAGTTCTTC. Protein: CATSDTTGWAQFF.

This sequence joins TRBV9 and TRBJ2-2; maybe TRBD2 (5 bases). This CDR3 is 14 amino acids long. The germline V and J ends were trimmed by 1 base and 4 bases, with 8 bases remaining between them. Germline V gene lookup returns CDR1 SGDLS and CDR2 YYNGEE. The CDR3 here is CASSVLGSTGELFF. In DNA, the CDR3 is TGTGCCAGCAGCGTACTGGGGAGCACCGGGGAGCTGTTTTTT.

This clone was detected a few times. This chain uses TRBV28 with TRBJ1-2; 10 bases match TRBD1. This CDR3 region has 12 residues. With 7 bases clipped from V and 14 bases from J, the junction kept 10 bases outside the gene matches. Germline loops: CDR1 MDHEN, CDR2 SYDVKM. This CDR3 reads CASTNRQGARTF. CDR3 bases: TGTGCCAGCACCAATCGACAGGGGGCGCGAACCTTC.

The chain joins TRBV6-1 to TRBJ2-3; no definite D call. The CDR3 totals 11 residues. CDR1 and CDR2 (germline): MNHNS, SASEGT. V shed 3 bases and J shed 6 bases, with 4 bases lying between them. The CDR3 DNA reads TGTGCCAGCAGTGAGAGGGATACGCAGTATTTT. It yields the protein CASSERDTQYF.

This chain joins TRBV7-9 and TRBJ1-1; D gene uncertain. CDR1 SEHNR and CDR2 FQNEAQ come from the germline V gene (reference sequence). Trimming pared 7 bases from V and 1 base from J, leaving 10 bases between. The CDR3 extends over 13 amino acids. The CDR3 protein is CASTRSGNTEAFF. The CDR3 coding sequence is TGTGCCAGCACCCGATCGGGGAACACTGAAGCTTTCTTT.

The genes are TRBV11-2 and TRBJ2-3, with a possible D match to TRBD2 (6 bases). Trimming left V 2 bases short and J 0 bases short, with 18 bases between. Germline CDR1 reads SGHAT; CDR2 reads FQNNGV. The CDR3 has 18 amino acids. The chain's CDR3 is CASSLRRLAKPSTDTQYF. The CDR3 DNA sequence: TGTGCCAGCAGCTTAAGGCGGCTAGCGAAACCTAGCACAGATACGCAGTATTTT.

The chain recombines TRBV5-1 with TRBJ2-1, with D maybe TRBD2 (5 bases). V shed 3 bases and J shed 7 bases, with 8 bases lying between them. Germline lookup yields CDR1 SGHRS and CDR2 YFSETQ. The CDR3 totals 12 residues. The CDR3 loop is CASSWTGNEQFF. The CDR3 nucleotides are TGCGCCAGCAGCTGGACGGGGAATGAGCAGTTCTTC. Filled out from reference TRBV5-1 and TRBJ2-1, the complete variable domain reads KAGVTQTPRYLIKTRGQQVTLSCSPISGHRSVSWYQQTPGQGLQFLFEYFSETQRNKGNFPGRFSGRQFSNSRSEMNVSTLELGDSALYLCASSWTGNEQFFGPGTRLTVL.

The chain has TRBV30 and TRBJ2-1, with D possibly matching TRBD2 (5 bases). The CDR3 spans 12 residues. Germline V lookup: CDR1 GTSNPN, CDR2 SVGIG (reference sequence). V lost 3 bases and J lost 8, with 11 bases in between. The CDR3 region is CAWRSRGDEQFF. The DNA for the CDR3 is TGTGCCTGGAGGAGTCGGGGAGATGAGCAGTTCTTC.

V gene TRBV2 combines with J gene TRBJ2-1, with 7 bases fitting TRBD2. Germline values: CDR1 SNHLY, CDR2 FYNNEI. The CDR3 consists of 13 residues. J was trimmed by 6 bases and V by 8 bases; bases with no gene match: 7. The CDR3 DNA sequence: TGTGCCAGCGGGGGAGCGGGGTTCAATGAGCAGTTCTTC. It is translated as CASGGAGFNEQFF.

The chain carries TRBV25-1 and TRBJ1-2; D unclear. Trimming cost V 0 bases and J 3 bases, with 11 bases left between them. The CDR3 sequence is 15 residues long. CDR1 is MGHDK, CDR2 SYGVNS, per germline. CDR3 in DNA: TGTGCCAGCAGTGAATATGAGGTAGACCACTATGGCTACACCTTC. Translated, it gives CASSEYEVDHYGYTF.

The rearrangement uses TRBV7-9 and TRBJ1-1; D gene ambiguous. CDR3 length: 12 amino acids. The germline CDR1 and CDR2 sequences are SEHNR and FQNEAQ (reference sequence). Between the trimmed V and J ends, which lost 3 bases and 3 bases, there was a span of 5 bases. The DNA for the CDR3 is TGTGCCAGCAGCTTGAGCGACACTGAAGCTTTCTTT. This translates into CASSLSDTEAFF.

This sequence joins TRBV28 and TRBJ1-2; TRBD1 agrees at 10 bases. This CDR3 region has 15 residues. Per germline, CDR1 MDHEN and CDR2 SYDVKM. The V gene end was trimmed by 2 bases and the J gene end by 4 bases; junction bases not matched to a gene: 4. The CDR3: CASSLGDRGSYGYTF. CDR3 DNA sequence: TGTGCCAGCAGTTTAGGGGACAGGGGAAGCTATGGCTACACCTTC.

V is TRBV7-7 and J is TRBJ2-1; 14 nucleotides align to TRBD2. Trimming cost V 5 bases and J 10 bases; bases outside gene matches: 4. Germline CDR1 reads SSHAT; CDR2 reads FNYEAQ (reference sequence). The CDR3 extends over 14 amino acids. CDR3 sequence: CASSTGLAGEEQFF. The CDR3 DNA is TGTGCCAGCAGCACGGGACTAGCGGGAGAGGAGCAGTTCTTC.

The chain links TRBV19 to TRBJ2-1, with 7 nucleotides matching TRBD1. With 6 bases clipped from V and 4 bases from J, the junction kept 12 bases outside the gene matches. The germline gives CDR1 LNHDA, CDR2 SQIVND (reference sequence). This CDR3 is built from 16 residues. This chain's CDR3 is CASSPTTGLAYNEQFF. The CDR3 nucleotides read TGTGCCAGTAGCCCTACGACAGGGTTGGCTTACAATGAGCAGTTCTTC.

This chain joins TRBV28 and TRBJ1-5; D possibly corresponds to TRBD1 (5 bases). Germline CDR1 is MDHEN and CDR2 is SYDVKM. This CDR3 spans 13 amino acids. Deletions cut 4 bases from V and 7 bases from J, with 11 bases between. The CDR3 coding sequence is TGTGCCAGCAGTTCCCGACAGTTCCAGCCCCAGCATTTT. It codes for CASSSRQFQPQHF.